Below are 23 T cell receptor beta chains sequenced from a single sample in a study of T cells in narcolepsy. Repertoires were generated with immunoSEQ multiplex PCR, while TCRdb's copy carries only in-frame clones and drops some. Among 30,000 to 40,000 clones listed, more than 75% were seen once. The sample comprised CD45RA- memory CD4+ T cells from PBMCs. The receptor set was obtained from a human donor with narcolepsy.

The chain uses TRBV5-6 and TRBJ1-1, with D perhaps TRBD1 (6 bases). The V end lost 4 bases, the J end lost 1 base, and 20 bases lay between the germline ends. The CDR3 extends over 17 amino acids. CDR1 and CDR2 (germline): SGHDT, YYEEEE. For the CDR3, the DNA is TGTGCCAGCAGCCCGCTACGGGGGGCGAAGGGGAACACTGAAGCTTTCTTT. Translated: CASSPLRGAKGNTEAFF.

The chain carries TRBV7-3 and TRBJ2-3, with 7 bases that match TRBD1. Germline loops: CDR1 SGHTA, CDR2 FQGTGA. Trimming cost V 2 bases and J 3 bases; bases outside gene matches: 5. The CDR3 runs 15 residues. The CDR3 bases are TGTGCCAGCAGCTTAGGGGGACAGCAGACAGATACGCAGTATTTT. Residues: CASSLGGQQTDTQYF.

J is TRBJ2-2 and V is TRBV7-3, with 13 bases that match TRBD2. The length of the CDR3 is 20 residues. Trimming removed 0 bases from V and 1 base from J; junction bases left unmatched: 8. Germline V gene lookup returns CDR1 SGHTA and CDR2 FQGTGA. The CDR3 spells CASSLTGPRLAGGNTGELFF. Written as DNA, the CDR3 is TGTGCCAGCAGCTTAACGGGACCACGACTAGCGGGGGGGAACACCGGGGAGCTGTTTTTT.

The rearrangement joins TRBV4-2 to TRBJ2-3, with 10 bases identical to TRBD2. Trimming took 5 bases from V and 1 from J; bases not matched to a gene: 6. Germline V gene lookup returns CDR1 LGHNA and CDR2 YNFKEQ. The CDR3 extends over 16 amino acids. The CDR3: CASSDRGTSGTDTQYF. The CDR3 coding sequence is TGTGCCAGCAGCGACAGAGGGACTAGCGGCACAGATACGCAGTATTTT.

The chain couples TRBV27 to TRBJ1-4, with TRBD1 matching over 10 bases. CDR1 is MNHEY, CDR2 SMNVEV, per germline (reference sequence). V shed 5 bases, J shed 3 bases, and the junction held 6 bases outside the gene matches. The CDR3 spans 16 residues. The CDR3 DNA reads as TGTGCCAGCAGTAACGGACAGGGGGTGGCTAATGAAAAACTGTTTTTT. It translates to CASSNGQGVANEKLFF.

The chain combines TRBV5-4 with TRBJ2-7; 8 nucleotides line up with TRBD1. J was trimmed by 7 bases and V by 2 bases; bases with no gene match: 8. CDR1 is SGHNT, CDR2 YYREEE, per germline (reference sequence). The CDR3 sequence is 14 residues long. Written as DNA, the CDR3 is TGTGCCAGCAGCTTATGGACAGGGCCCAGAGAGCAGTACTTC. This translates into CASSLWTGPREQYF.

The CDR3 DNA sequence: TGTGCCAGCAGCTTAGTTTCAGGAGGGTACGAGCAGTACTTC. Translation gives CASSLVSGGYEQYF. V usage is TRBV7-2 and J usage is TRBJ2-7, with D possibly being TRBD2 (6 bases). CDR3 length equals 14 residues. Germline V lookup: CDR1 SGHTA, CDR2 FQGNSA. The V gene lost 1 base and the J gene lost 4 bases, with 11 bases spanning the gap.

The rearrangement joins TRBV5-4 to TRBJ1-1, with D uncertain. Germline values: CDR1 SGHNT, CDR2 YYREEE (reference sequence). The CDR3 loop spans 14 amino acids. The V and J ends lost 0 bases and 3 bases respectively, with 9 bases between them. CDR3 DNA sequence: TGTGCCAGCAGCTTGGAGGACTTAGACACTGAAGCTTTCTTT. Translation: CASSLEDLDTEAFF.

The chain has TRBV6-5 and TRBJ1-1; D is possibly TRBD1 (6 bases). There are 14 residues in the CDR3. With 2 bases removed from V and 9 bases from J, the gap between germline ends came to 16 bases. Germline CDR1 and CDR2: MNHEY and SVGAGI. CDR3 bases: TGTGCCAGCAGTTACGCAAGGGATGGACAGAAAGCTTTCTTT. Translation gives CASSYARDGQKAFF.

This clone was seen more than once but under ten times. This sequence joins TRBV11-2 and TRBJ1-1; TRBD1 is a possible D gene (5 bases). This CDR3 comprises 15 residues. The V end lost 1 base, the J end lost 4 bases, and 13 bases lay between the germline ends. Germline V gene lookup returns CDR1 SGHAT and CDR2 FQNNGV. In DNA, the CDR3 is TGTGCCAGCAGCTTAGGATCCGGGACCCCCACTGAAGCTTTCTTT. Protein sequence: CASSLGSGTPTEAFF.

CDR3 coding DNA: TGTGCCAGCAGCTCGGGACAGGGGGCGACTAATTTAGCCAAAAACATTCAGTACTTC. Its protein product is CASSSGQGATNLAKNIQYF. This chain uses TRBV5-6 with TRBJ2-4; 12 positions agree with TRBD1. With 3 bases clipped from V and 0 bases from J, the junction kept 10 bases outside the gene matches. The CDR3 covers 19 residues. Per the germline V gene, CDR1 is SGHDT and CDR2 is YYEEEE.

V usage is TRBV7-9 and J usage is TRBJ1-1; 7 bases map to TRBD1. J lost 4 bases, V lost 5 bases, and 7 bases had no gene match. The germline V gene has CDR1 SEHNR and CDR2 FQNEAQ (reference sequence). The length of the CDR3 is 14 residues. The DNA of the CDR3 is TGTGCCAGCAGCATTGACAGGGTGGGCACTGAAGCTTTCTTT. Its protein is CASSIDRVGTEAFF.

The sample holds a few counts of this clone. J is TRBJ2-7 and V is TRBV6-5, with D hard to call. The CDR3 loop spans 11 amino acids. V lost 4 bases, J lost 3 bases, and 4 bases lay in between. The germline gives CDR1 MNHEY, CDR2 SVGAGI. DNA of the CDR3: TGTGCCAGCAGTTTTGGCTACGAGCAGTACTTC. It specifies CASSFGYEQYF.

CDR3 protein: CASSPLPGYEQYF. CDR3 DNA: TGTGCCAGCAGTCCTCTCCCCGGTTACGAGCAGTACTTC. This chain connects TRBV27 to TRBJ2-7; unclear D gene. V was pared by 5 bases and J by 4 bases, with 12 bases between. The germline V gene encodes CDR1 MNHEY and CDR2 SMNVEV (reference sequence). This CDR3 region has 13 residues.

V and J are TRBV6-5 and TRBJ1-2; TRBD1 might be the D (5 bases). The CDR3 sequence is 14 residues long. Trimming took off 6 bases at V and 8 bases at J, with 19 bases between the two ends. Germline V lookup: CDR1 MNHEY, CDR2 SVGAGI. CDR3: CASRQGQGPWGYTF. As DNA, the CDR3 is TGTGCCAGCAGACAAGGGCAGGGCCCCTGGGGCTACACCTTC.

The table lists this clone with a count of one. This rearrangement joins TRBV6-4 to TRBJ2-3, with TRBD2 as a possible D gene (6 bases). CDR3 size: 13 residues. The germline V gene has CDR1 MRHNA and CDR2 SNTAGT. Deletions cut 5 bases from V and 4 bases from J, with 10 bases between. The CDR3 coding sequence is TGTGCCAGCAGTCCCCGGGACTCAGATACGCAGTATTTT. Its protein product is CASSPRDSDTQYF.

V is TRBV2 and J is TRBJ1-1; tentative D call: TRBD1 (6 bases). This CDR3 is built from 12 residues. Per the germline V gene, CDR1 is SNHLY and CDR2 is FYNNEI. The germline V and J ends were trimmed by 6 bases and 7 bases, with 12 bases remaining between them. This CDR3 reads CASSVGQFEAFF. CDR3 sequence (DNA): TGTGCCAGCAGCGTGGGACAATTTGAAGCTTTCTTT.

Points on this clone: Germline is not matched at one junction end, which may reflect a read error. The chain links TRBV6-1 to TRBJ2-7; 12 bases map to TRBD2. CDR1 and CDR2 (germline): MNHNS, SASEGT. CDR3 length equals 17 residues. The CDR3 region is CAISESTTSGSPHEQYF. In DNA form, the CDR3 reads TGTGCCATCAGTGAGTCGACGACTAGCGGGAGCCCCCACGAGCAGTACTTC.

The rearrangement joins TRBV5-1 to TRBJ2-5; D remains unclear. The CDR3 consists of 11 residues. V lost 1 base and J 4 bases, leaving 2 bases between the germline ends. CDR1 SGHRS and CDR2 YFSETQ come from the germline V gene. CDR3 region: CASSLSETQYF. The CDR3, as DNA: TGCGCCAGCAGCTTGTCAGAGACCCAGTACTTC.

V and J are TRBV9 and TRBJ2-2; D is unresolved. Per germline, CDR1 SGDLS and CDR2 YYNGEE. This CDR3 is 18 amino acids long. Between the trimmed V and J ends, which lost 3 bases and 3 bases, there was a span of 21 bases. CDR3 region: CASSAGDIQNPDTGELFF. CDR3 DNA sequence: TGTGCCAGCAGCGCCGGCGACATACAAAACCCTGACACCGGGGAGCTGTTTTTT.

J is TRBJ2-3 and V is TRBV7-9; 7 bases agree with TRBD1. V dropped 10 bases and J dropped 2; count of bases not matched to a gene: 9. Germline V gene sequence: CDR1 SEHNR, CDR2 FQNEAQ (reference sequence). The CDR3 totals 14 residues. The CDR3 here is CATATGWDTDTQYF. The CDR3 DNA reads as TGTGCCACTGCGACAGGGTGGGACACAGATACGCAGTATTTT.

The rearrangement uses TRBV7-3 and TRBJ1-1, with D maybe TRBD1 (5 bases). V was cut by 6 bases and J by 9 bases, with 17 bases left in between. Germline CDR1 reads SGHTA; CDR2 reads FQGTGA. The CDR3 has 13 residues. The CDR3, as DNA: TGTGCCAGCAGTCCTACCATCGGGACCCAAGCTTTCTTT. Protein: CASSPTIGTQAFF.

The CDR3 reads CAWSRRSSYEQYF. The DNA for the CDR3 is TGTGCCTGGAGTAGGAGGAGCTCCTACGAGCAGTACTTC. The gene calls are TRBV30 and TRBJ2-7; possibly TRBD2 for D (5 bases). V was clipped by 2 bases and J by 0 bases, with 8 bases between them. CDR1 is GTSNPN, CDR2 SVGIG, per germline (reference sequence). The CDR3 covers 13 residues.